This TCR beta chain was documented in a study of T cell responses to AZD1222 COVID-19 vaccine. This table comes from immunoSEQ multiplex PCR, and its TCRdb copy is limited to in-frame clones, with some not included. Among some 150,000 clones listed, approximately 87% were seen once. About this clone: Its cognate antigen is unknown.

The junction had 9 bases not matched to a gene; V was cut back by 6 bases and J by 8 bases. CDR3 length: 14 residues. Germline loops: CDR1 MNHEY, CDR2 SVGAGI. Study-wide findings and caveats: Repertoires in all cases were sampled only once the peak T cell response had passed.

The starting material was peripheral blood, obtained on day 0 of MenACWY control vaccination. The chain couples TRBV6-5 to TRBJ1-2, with TRBD1 identical over 10 bases. The clonotype was recovered from an adult in good health. CDR3 amino acids: CASRVTGGVWGYTF. In DNA, the CDR3 is TGTGCCAGCAGAGTGACAGGGGGCGTTTGGGGCTACACCTTC.